This TCR beta chain was sequenced during a study of Tregs in tolerant kidney transplant recipients. Libraries were prepared by immunoSEQ multiplex PCR; TCRdb keeps only in-frame clonotypes and omits some of them. Of some 110,000 clones in the sample, roughly 92% were seen once. This CDR3 has 14 residues. CDR1 and CDR2 (germline): SNHLY, FYNNEI. V dropped 6 bases and J dropped 6 bases, with 17 bases sitting between them. The chain links TRBV2 to TRBJ1-2; D unclear. The clonotype was recovered from a human donor in good health. The sequenced sample consisted of CD4+ T cells from blood. The CDR3 nucleotides read TGTGCCAGCAGGAGACGGGATCCCGAGGATGGCTACACCTTC. This translates into CASRRRDPEDGYTF.